This is a list of T cell receptor beta chains from one sample in a study of response to subunit inactivated influenza vaccine. MiXCR was run by TCRdb on the RT-PCR reads, yielding one entry per CDR3 protein. The data contain 650,000 to 800,000 distinct CDR3 sequences, roughly 20% of them singletons. The source material was PBMCs from blood, sampled 5 days after vaccination. These receptors all come from a man aged 50 to 60 who received an inactivated influenza vaccine. The CDR3 runs from the conserved cysteine through the conserved F or W. The order of the fields is J gene, V gene, CDR3 protein.

>TRBJ2-3|TRBV10-3
CAISASTGGTDTQYF
>TRBJ1-1|TRBV12-3/TRBV12-4
CASSLWAGNTEAFF
>TRBJ2-5|TRBV7-7
CASSRTTGTEETQYF
>TRBJ1-2|TRBV3-1
CASSPGAGGSWGYTF
>TRBJ2-4|TRBV30
CAWSVAGDIQYF
>TRBJ2-7|TRBV7-9
CASSARRLPYTEQYF
>TRBJ2-1|TRBV24-1
CATSDPSGSFNNEQFF
>TRBJ2-2|TRBV7-8
CASSLVGTTANTGELFF
>TRBJ2-3|TRBV6-1
CASSPYGGRTDTQYF
>TRBJ2-5|TRBV20-1
CSARAFPRVRETQYF
>TRBJ2-7|TRBV5-5
CASSLRGRGSEQYF
>TRBJ2-7|TRBV20-1
CSARGDRGSYEQYF
>TRBJ1-5|TRBV4-2
CASSHLDSNQPQHF
>TRBJ2-7|TRBV3-1
CASSPGTSGGLPYEQYF
>TRBJ1-1|TRBV20-1
CSASQGGLNTEAFF
>TRBJ1-1|TRBV20-1
CSASPAGSGTEAFF
>TRBJ2-6|TRBV15
CATSRDERTGGANVLTF
>TRBJ2-1|TRBV20-1
CSASGTQLDYNEQFF
>TRBJ1-2|TRBV5-1
CASSTGQAKGGYTF
>TRBJ2-7|TRBV18
CASSPPGTGSLYEQYF
>TRBJ2-7|TRBV7-9
CASSPDPNSYEQYF
>TRBJ2-2|TRBV7-3
CASSGQGARAGELFF
>TRBJ2-3|TRBV7-9
CASSFDPAGYTDTQYF
>TRBJ2-2|TRBV7-9
CASSFGSGELFF
>TRBJ2-1|TRBV5-1
CASSWSGLAVNEQFF
>TRBJ1-1|TRBV30
CAWSVRFPNEAFF
>TRBJ2-1|TRBV12-3/TRBV12-4
CASTLTVHEQFF
>TRBJ2-7|TRBV4-3
CASSQVASYEQYF
>TRBJ2-7|TRBV5-5
CASSYLTGSGEQYF
>TRBJ2-1|TRBV4-3
CASSPAVAGGPNEQFF
>TRBJ2-6|TRBV3-1
CASSRPLIGANVLTF
>TRBJ1-1|TRBV7-2
CASSQHAEAFF
>TRBJ1-5|TRBV12-3/TRBV12-4
CASTARGNQPQHF
>TRBJ2-1|TRBV20-1
CSAHSGQGRDEQFF
>TRBJ2-2|TRBV12-3/TRBV12-4
CASSLGRPYTGELFF
>TRBJ2-3|TRBV6-1
CASSKGGGRADTQYF
>TRBJ2-1|TRBV12-3/TRBV12-4
CASSLQPSSYNEQFF
>TRBJ2-5|TRBV20-1
CSAKSGLAIRETQYF
>TRBJ2-4|TRBV20-1
CSARDPTWPKNIQYF
>TRBJ2-1|TRBV14
CASSQVSSGTYNEQFF
>TRBJ1-1|TRBV6-6
CASSPRVEAFF
>TRBJ2-7|TRBV5-1
CASSSQGGEQYF
>TRBJ2-7|TRBV7-8
CASSLVSIYEQYF
>TRBJ2-3|TRBV4-2
CASSQTIQGDTQYF
>TRBJ2-7|TRBV12-3/TRBV12-4
CASSLPRSSGLYEQYF
>TRBJ2-7|TRBV5-4
CASSLSGNHEQYF
>TRBJ2-6|TRBV4-3
CASSQGPGTGDFGANVLTF
>TRBJ2-1|TRBV5-1
CASSLADYGGRNEQFF
>TRBJ1-6|TRBV6-2/TRBV6-3
CASSNRDNLYNSPLHF
>TRBJ2-7|TRBV7-9
CASSPGWDYEQYF
>TRBJ2-1|TRBV18
CASSPPAGMGDEQFF
>TRBJ1-5|TRBV6-5
CASSSEGGAYQPQHF